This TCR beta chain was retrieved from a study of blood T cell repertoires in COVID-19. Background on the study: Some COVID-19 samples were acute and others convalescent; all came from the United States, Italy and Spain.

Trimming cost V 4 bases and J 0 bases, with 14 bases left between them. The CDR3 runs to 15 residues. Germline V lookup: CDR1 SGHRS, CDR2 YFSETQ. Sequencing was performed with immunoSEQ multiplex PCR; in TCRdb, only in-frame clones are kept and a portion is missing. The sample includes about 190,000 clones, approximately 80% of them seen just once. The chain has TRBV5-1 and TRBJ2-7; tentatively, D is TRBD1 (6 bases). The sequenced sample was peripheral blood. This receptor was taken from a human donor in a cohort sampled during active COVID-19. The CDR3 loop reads CASSPGQFDSYEQYV. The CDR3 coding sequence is TGCGCCAGCAGCCCCGGACAGTTTGACTCCTACGAGCAGTACGTC.